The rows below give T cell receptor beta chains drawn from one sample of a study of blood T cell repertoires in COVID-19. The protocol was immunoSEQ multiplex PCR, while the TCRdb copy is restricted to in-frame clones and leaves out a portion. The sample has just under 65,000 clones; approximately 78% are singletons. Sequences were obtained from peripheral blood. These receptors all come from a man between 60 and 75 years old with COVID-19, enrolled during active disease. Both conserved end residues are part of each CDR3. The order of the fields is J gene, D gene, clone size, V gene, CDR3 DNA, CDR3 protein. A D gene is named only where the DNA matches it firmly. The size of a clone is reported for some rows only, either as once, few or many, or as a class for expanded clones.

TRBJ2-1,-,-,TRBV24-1,TGTGCCACCAGTGATCCCCCTCGGTTTGAGCAGTTCTTC,CATSDPPRFEQFF
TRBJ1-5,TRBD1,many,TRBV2,TGTGCCAGCAGTATTAGGGACAGACTAAATCAGCCCCAGCATTTT,CASSIRDRLNQPQHF
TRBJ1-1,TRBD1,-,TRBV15,TGTGCCACCAGCAGAGATAGGGACAGGACGGTATCTTTCTTT,CATSRDRDRTVSFF
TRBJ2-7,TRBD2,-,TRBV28,TGTGCCAGCTCCCGACTAGCGGGTTACGAGCAGTACTTC,CASSRLAGYEQYF
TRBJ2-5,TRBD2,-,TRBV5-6,TGTGCCAGCAGCTTCCCCATCACAGCGGGGGGCATACAAGAGACCCAGTACTTC,CASSFPITAGGIQETQYF
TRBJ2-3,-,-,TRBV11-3,TGTGCCAGCAGCTTCGGTGTGACTAGCACAGATACGCAGTATTTT,CASSFGVTSTDTQYF
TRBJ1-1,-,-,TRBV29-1,TGCAGCGCCCCAGGGCAGGGAAACCTGAACACTGAAGCTTTCTTT,CSAPGQGNLNTEAFF
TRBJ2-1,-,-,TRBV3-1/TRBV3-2,TGTGCCAGCAGCCAGGGCGGGCCTAGCTCCTACAATGAGCAGTTCTTC,CASSQGGPSSYNEQFF
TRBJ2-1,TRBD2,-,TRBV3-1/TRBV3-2,TGTGCCAGCAGCCTTCAACTCGGGACTAGTTTTAGGAATGAGCAGTTCTTC,CASSLQLGTSFRNEQFF
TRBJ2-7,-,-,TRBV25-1,TGTGCCAGCAACGATCTTAGCTCCTACGAGCAGTACTTC,CASNDLSSYEQYF
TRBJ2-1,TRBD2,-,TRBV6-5,TGTGCCAGCAGTCACGGGACTAGCGGGAGAAATGAGCAGTTCTTC,CASSHGTSGRNEQFF
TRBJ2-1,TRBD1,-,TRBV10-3,TGTGCCATCACACCAGGGGGTAACTACAATGAGCAGTTCTTC,CAITPGGNYNEQFF
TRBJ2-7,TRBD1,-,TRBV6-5,TGTGCCAGCACAAGGACAGGGGCCTCCTACGAGCAGTACTTC,CASTRTGASYEQYF
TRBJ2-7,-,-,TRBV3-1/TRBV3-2,TGTGCCAGCAGCCGGATAGCAAAGGAGCAGTACTTC,CASSRIAKEQYF
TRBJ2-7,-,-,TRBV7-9,TGTGCCAGCAGTTTCGGGAGTATCGACGAGCAGTACTTC,CASSFGSIDEQYF
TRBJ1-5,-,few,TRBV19,TGTGCCAGTAGTATAGAAGACAGGCAGCCCCAGCATTTT,CASSIEDRQPQHF
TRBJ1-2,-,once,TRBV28,TGTGCCAGCAGTCTTAGTGTCGGGAACTATGGCTACACCTTC,CASSLSVGNYGYTF
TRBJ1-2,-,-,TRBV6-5,TGTGCCAGCATCGAGAGGGAACCTCCGAGCTACACCTTC,CASIEREPPSYTF
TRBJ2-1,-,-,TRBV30,TGTGCCTGGAGTGTAATGACTAGCAATGAGCAGTTCTTC,CAWSVMTSNEQFF
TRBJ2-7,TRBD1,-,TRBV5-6,TGTGCCAGCAGCTTGCGGACAGGGACCTACGAGCAGTACTTC,CASSLRTGTYEQYF
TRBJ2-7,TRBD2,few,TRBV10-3,TGTGCCATCAAAAGCGGGAAGGGTGGCGAGCAGTACTTC,CAIKSGKGGEQYF
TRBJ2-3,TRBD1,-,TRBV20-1,TGCAGTGCTAGTCCCAGGGGGCAGGGCCCAGATACGCAGTATTTT,CSASPRGQGPDTQYF
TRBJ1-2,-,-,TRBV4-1,TGCGCCAGCAGCCAAGGGTTGTCGGGGATTGGCTATGGCTACACCTTC,CASSQGLSGIGYGYTF
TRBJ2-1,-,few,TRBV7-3,TGTGCCAGCACCTCTGGGGGGGCTTACAATGAGCAGTTCTTC,CASTSGGAYNEQFF
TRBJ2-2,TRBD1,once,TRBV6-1,TGTGCCAGCAGTCTAAGGACAGGTGGAACCGGGGAGCTGTTTTTT,CASSLRTGGTGELFF
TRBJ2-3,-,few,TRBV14,TGTGCCAGCAGCCAAGCGGTAATAGATACGCAGTATTTT,CASSQAVIDTQYF
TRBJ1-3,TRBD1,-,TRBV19,TGTGCCAGTAGTCCAGTGACAGGGATCTCTGGAAACACCATATATTTT,CASSPVTGISGNTIYF
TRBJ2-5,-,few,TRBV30,TGTGCCGGAGGGCGTCGGGAGACCCAGTACTTC,CAGGRRETQYF
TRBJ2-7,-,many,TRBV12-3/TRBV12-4,TGTGCCAGCGGCCTACAGGAATGGGGAGAGCAGTACTTC,CASGLQEWGEQYF
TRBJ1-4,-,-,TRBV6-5,TGTGCCAGCAGGAGGTTGATTCCTAATGAAAAACTGTTTTTT,CASRRLIPNEKLFF
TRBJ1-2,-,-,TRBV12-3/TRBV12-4,TGTGCCAGCACCGACTCATTACCCTATGGCTACACCTTC,CASTDSLPYGYTF
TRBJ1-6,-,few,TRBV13,TGTGCCAGCAGCTGGCGACAGGCGTCCGTCTCCTATAATTCACCCCTCCACTTT,CASSWRQASVSYNSPLHF
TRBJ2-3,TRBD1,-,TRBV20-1,TGCAGTGCTAGTCGGGGGACAGGCTCGGATACGCAGTATTTT,CSASRGTGSDTQYF
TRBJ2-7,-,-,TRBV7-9,TGTGCCAGCAGTCAGCGTATCGGGGGCGAGCAGTACTTC,CASSQRIGGEQYF
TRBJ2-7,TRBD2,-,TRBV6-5,TGTGCCAGCAGTAAGCCCCCGGCGGGAGTCGGCGAGCAGTACTTC,CASSKPPAGVGEQYF
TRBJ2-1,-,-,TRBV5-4,TGTGCCAGCAGCTTGGCACAGGCGTTCTCCTACAATGAGCAGTTCTTC,CASSLAQAFSYNEQFF
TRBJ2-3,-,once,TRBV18,TGTGCCAGCTCAATGTCCGCAGATACGCAGTATTTT,CASSMSADTQYF
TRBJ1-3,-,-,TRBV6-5,TGTGCCAGCAGAGGGAGGAGCTCTGGAAACACCATATATTTT,CASRGRSSGNTIYF
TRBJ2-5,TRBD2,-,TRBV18,TGTGCCAGCTCACCACCCACTAGCGGGGGGTCCGAGACCCAGTACTTC,CASSPPTSGGSETQYF
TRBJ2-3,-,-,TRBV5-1,TGCGCCTCACAAAGGGCGGGGGCGGAGGATACGCAGTATTTT,CASQRAGAEDTQYF
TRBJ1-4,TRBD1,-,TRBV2,TGTGCCAGCAAGAAACAGGGGCGAAATGAAAAACTGTTTTTT,CASKKQGRNEKLFF
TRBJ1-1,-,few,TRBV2,TGTGCCAGCAGCGCGGTAGAGAACACTGAAGCTTTCTTT,CASSAVENTEAFF
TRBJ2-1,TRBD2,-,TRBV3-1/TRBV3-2,TGTGCCAGCAGCCCCGGGACTAGCCCCTACAATGAGCAGTTCTTC,CASSPGTSPYNEQFF
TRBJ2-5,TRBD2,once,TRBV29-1,TGCAGCGTCCTTCTAGCGGGAGCCACGGAGACCCAGTACTTC,CSVLLAGATETQYF
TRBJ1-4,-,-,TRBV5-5,TGTGCCAGCAGCGGGGGGGAGGATGAAAAACTGTTTTTT,CASSGGEDEKLFF
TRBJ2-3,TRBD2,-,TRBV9,TGTGCCAGCAGCGTAGCCGGGAGGGACACAGATACGCAGTATTTT,CASSVAGRDTDTQYF
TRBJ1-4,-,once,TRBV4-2,TGTGCCAGCAGCCAACCGGGACTTACGAATGAAAAACTGTTTTTT,CASSQPGLTNEKLFF
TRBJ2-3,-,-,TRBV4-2,TGTGCCAGCAAGGCGGGATCAGATACGCAGTATTTT,CASKAGSDTQYF
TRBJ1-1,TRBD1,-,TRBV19,TGTGCCAGTTGGGACAGGGAGGCTGAAGCTTTCTTT,CASWDREAEAFF
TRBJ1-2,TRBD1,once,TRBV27,TGTGCCAGCAGTTTACGACAGGGAAGCGCAAACTATGGCTACACCTTC,CASSLRQGSANYGYTF
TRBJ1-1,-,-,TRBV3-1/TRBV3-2,TGTGCCAGCACCACAACGGGGGTAAATCCTGAAGCTTTCTTT,CASTTTGVNPEAFF
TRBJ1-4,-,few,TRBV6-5,TGTGCCAGCAGGTCAGGGAGGACTAATGAAAAACTGTTTTTT,CASRSGRTNEKLFF
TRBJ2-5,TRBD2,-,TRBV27,TGTGCCAGCAGTTTAAGGCTAGCGGGAGAGACCCAGTACTTC,CASSLRLAGETQYF
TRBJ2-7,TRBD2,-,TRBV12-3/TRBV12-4,TGTGCCAGCAGTCCAGATGGGGGGGGCGAGCAGTACTTC,CASSPDGGGEQYF
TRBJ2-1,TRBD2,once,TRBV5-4,TGTGCCAGCAGCTTGGGCGTGACTAGCGATGAGCAGTTCTTC,CASSLGVTSDEQFF
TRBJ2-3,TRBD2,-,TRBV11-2,TGTGCCAGCAGCTTCCTAGCGGGGGGGCCGAGAGGAGATACGCAGTATTTT,CASSFLAGGPRGDTQYF
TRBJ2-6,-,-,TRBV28,TGTGCCAGCAGTTTGATAGTGGGGGCCAACGTCCTGACTTTC,CASSLIVGANVLTF
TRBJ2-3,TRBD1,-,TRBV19,TGTGCCACAGGAGACATCGGACAGGGCCCAGATACGCAGTATTTT,CATGDIGQGPDTQYF
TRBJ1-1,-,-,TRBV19,TGTGCCAGTAGGGAGGGTCGGGGCAGGGCCTTGAACACTGAAGCTTTCTTT,CASREGRGRALNTEAFF
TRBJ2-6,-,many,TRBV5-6,TGTGCCAGCAGCTTGGGTATCTCTGGGGCCAACGTCCTGACTTTC,CASSLGISGANVLTF